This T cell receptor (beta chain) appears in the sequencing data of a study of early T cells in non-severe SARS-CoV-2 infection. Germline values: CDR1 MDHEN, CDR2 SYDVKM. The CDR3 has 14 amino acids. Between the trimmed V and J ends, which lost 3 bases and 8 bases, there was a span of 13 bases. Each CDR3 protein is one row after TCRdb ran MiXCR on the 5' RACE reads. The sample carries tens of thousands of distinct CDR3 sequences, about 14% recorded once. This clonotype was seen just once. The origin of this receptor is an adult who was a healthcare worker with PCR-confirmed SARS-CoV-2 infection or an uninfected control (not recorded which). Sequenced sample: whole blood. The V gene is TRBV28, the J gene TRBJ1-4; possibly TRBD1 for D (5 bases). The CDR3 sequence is CASSLTRAREKLFF. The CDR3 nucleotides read TGTGCCAGCAGTTTGACCAGGGCAAGGGAAAAACTGTTTTTT.